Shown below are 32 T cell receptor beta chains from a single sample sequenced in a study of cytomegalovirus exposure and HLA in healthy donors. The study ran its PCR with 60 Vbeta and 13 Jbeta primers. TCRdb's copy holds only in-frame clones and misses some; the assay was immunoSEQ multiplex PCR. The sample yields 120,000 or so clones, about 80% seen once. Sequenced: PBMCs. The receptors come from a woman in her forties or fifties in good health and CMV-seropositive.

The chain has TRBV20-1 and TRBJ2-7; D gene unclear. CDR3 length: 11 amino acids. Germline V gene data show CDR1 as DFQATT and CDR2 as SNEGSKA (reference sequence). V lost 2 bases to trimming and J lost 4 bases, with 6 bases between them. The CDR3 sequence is CSARREYEQYF. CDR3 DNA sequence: TGCAGTGCTAGAAGAGAGTACGAGCAGTACTTC.

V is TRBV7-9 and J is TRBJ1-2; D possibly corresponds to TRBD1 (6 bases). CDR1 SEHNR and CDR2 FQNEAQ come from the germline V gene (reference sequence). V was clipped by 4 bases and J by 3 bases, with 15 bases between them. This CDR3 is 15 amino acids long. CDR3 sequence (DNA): TGTGCCAGCAGCTACCTCCCCAGGGGCGACTATGGCTACACCTTC. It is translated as CASSYLPRGDYGYTF.

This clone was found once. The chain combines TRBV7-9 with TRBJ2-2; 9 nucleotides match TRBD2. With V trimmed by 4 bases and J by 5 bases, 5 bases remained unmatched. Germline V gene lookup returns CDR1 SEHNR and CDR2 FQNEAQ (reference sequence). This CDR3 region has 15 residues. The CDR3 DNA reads TGTGCCAGCAGCTATAGCGGGAGTAGGACCGGGGAGCTGTTTTTT. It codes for CASSYSGSRTGELFF.

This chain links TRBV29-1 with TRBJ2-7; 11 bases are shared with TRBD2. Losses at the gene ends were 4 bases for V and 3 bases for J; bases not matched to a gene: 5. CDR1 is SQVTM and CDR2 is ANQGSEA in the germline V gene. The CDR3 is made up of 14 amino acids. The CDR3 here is CSVAHGTSGYEQYF. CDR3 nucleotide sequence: TGCAGCGTTGCCCACGGGACTAGCGGCTACGAGCAGTACTTC.

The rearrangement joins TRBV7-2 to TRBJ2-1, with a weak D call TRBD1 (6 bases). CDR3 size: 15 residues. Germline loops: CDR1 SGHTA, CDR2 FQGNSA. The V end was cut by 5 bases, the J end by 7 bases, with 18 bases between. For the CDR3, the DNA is TGTGCCAGCAGCCTTAACCTACAGGGCTGGAATGAGCAGTTCTTC. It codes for CASSLNLQGWNEQFF.

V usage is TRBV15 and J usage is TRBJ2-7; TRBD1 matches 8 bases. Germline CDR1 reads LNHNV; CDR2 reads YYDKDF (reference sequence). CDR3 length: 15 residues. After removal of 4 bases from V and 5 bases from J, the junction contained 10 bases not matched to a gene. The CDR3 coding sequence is TGTGCCACCAGCATAGCCGGGACAGGCAACGACGAGCAGTACTTC. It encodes CATSIAGTGNDEQYF.

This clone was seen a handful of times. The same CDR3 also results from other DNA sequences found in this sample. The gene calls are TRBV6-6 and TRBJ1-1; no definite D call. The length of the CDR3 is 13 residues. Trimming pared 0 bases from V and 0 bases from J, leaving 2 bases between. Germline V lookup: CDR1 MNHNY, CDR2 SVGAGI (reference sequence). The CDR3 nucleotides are TGTGCCAGCAGTTACTCCGTGAACACTGAAGCTTTCTTT. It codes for CASSYSVNTEAFF.

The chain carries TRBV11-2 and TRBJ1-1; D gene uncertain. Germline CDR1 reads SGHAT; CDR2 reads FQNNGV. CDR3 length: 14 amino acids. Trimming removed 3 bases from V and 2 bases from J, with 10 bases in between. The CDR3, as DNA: TGTGCCAGCAGCTTTGGGCCGGATAACACTGAAGCTTTCTTT. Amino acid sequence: CASSFGPDNTEAFF.

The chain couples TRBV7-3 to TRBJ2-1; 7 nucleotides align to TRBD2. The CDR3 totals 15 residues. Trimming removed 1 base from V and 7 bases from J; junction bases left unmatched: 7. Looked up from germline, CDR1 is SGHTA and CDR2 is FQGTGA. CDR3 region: CASSLIGGGTNEQFF. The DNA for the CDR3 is TGTGCCAGCAGCTTAATTGGCGGGGGTACAAATGAGCAGTTCTTC.

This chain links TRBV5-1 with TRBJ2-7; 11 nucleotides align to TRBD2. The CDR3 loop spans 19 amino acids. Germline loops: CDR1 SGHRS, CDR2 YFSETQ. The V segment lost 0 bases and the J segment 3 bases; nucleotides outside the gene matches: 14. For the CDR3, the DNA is TGCGCCAGCAGCTTGGAGCAAGTTAGCGGGGGGGGTGGGGACTACGAGCAGTACTTC. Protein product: CASSLEQVSGGGGDYEQYF. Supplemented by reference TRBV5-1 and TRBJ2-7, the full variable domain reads KAGVTQTPRYLIKTRGQQVTLSCSPISGHRSVSWYQQTPGQGLQFLFEYFSETQRNKGNFPGRFSGRQFSNSRSEMNVSTLELGDSALYLCASSLEQVSGGGGDYEQYFGPGTRLTVT.

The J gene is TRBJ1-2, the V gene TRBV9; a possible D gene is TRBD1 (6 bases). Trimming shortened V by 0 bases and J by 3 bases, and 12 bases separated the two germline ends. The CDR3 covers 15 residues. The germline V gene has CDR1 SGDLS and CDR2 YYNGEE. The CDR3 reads CASSVDVGHDYGYTF. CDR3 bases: TGTGCCAGCAGCGTAGATGTGGGACATGACTATGGCTACACCTTC.

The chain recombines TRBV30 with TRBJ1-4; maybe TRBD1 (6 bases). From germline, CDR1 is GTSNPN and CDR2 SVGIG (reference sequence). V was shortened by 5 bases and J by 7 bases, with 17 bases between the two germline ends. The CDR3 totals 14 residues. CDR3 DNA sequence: TGTGCCTGGCGCCTCAGGGGTAGTAGTGAAAAACTGTTTTTT. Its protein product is CAWRLRGSSEKLFF.

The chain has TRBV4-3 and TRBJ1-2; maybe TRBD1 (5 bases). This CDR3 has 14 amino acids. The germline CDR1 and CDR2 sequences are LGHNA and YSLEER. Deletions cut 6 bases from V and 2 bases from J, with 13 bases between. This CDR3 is CASSSIGENYGYTF. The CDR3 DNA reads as TGCGCCAGCAGTTCAATAGGGGAAAACTATGGCTACACCTTC.

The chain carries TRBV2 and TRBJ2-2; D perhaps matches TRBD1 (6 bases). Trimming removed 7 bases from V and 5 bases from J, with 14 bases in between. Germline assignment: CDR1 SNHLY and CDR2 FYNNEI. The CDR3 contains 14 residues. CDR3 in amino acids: CASKEQGRTGELFF. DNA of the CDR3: TGTGCCAGCAAGGAACAGGGCCGGACCGGGGAGCTGTTTTTT.

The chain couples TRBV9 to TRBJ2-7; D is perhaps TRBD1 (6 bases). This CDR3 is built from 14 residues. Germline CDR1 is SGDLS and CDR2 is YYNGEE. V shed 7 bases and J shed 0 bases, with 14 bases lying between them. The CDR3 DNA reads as TGTGCCAGCTCCCCTGGGGGCTCCTCCTACGAGCAGTACTTC. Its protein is CASSPGGSSYEQYF.

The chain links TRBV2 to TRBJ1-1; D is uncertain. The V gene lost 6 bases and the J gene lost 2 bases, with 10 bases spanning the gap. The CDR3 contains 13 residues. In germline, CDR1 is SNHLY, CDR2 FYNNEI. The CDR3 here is CASRMDFNTEAFF. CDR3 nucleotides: TGTGCCAGCAGAATGGACTTTAACACTGAAGCTTTCTTT.

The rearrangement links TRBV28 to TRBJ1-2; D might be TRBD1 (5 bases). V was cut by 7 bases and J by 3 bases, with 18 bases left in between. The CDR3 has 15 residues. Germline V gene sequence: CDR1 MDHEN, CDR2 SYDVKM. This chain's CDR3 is CASKAAQGAHYGYTF. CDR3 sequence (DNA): TGTGCCAGCAAAGCCGCCCAAGGGGCCCACTATGGCTACACCTTC.

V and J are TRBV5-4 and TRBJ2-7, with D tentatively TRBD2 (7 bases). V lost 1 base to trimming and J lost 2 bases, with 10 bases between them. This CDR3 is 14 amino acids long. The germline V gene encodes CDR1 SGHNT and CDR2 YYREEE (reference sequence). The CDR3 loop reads CASSLYGGPYEQYF. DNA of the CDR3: TGTGCCAGCAGCTTGTACGGGGGGCCCTACGAGCAGTACTTC. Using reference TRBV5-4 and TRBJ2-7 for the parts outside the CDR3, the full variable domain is ETGVTQSPTHLIKTRGQQVTLRCSSQSGHNTVSWYQQALGQGPQFIFQYYREEENGRGNFPPRFSGLQFPNYSSELNVNALELDDSALYLCASSLYGGPYEQYFGPGTRLTVT.

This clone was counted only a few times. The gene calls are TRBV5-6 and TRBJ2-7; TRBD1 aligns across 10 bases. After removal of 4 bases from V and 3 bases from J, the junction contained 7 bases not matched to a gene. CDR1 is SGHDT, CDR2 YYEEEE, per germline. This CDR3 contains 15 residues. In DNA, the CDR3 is TGTGCCAGCAGCGCGGAGGGGACAGGGGACTACGAGCAGTACTTC. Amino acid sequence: CASSAEGTGDYEQYF. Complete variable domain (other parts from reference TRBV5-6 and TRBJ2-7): DAGVTQSPTHLIKTRGQQVTLRCSPKSGHDTVSWYQQALGQGPQFIFQYYEEEERQRGNFPDRFSGHQFPNYSSELNVNALLLGDSALYLCASSAEGTGDYEQYFGPGTRLTVT.

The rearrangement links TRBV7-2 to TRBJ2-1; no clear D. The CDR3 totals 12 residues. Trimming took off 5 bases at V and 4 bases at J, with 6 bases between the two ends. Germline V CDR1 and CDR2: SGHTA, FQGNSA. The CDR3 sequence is CASSQLYNEQFF. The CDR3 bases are TGTGCCAGCAGCCAACTATACAATGAGCAGTTCTTC.

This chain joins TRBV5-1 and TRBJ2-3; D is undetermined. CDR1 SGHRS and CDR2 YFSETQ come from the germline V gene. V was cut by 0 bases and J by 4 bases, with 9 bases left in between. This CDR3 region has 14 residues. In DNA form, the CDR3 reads TGCGCCAGCAGCTTGGCCGGGTATCCAGATACGCAGTATTTT. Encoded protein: CASSLAGYPDTQYF. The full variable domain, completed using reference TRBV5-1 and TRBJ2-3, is KAGVTQTPRYLIKTRGQQVTLSCSPISGHRSVSWYQQTPGQGLQFLFEYFSETQRNKGNFPGRFSGRQFSNSRSEMNVSTLELGDSALYLCASSLAGYPDTQYFGPGTRLTVL.

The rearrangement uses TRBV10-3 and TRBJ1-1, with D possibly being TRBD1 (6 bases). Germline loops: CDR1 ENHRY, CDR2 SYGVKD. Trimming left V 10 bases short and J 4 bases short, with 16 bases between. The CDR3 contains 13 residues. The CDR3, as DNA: TGTGCCAGCCTTTCTGGGGGCGGCACTGAAGCTTTCTTT. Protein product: CASLSGGGTEAFF.

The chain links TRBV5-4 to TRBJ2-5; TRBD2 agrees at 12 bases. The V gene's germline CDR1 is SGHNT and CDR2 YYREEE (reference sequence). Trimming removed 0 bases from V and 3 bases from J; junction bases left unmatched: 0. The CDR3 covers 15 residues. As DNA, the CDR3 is TGTGCCAGCAGCTTGGGGACTAGCGGGAAAGAGACCCAGTACTTC. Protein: CASSLGTSGKETQYF.

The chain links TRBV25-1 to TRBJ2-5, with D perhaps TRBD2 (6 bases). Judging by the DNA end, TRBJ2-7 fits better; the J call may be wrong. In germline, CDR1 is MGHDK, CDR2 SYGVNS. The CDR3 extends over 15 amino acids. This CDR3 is CASSDPRDFSYEQYF. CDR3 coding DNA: TGTGCCAGCAGTGACCCCCGGGACTTCTCCTACGAGCAGTACTTC.

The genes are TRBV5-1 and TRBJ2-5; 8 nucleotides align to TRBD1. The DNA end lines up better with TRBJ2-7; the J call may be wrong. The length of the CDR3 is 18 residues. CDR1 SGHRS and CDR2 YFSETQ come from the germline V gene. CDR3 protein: CASSLRTGSARGLSEQYF. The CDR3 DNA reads TGCGCCAGCAGCTTAAGGACAGGGTCGGCCAGGGGGTTAAGCGAGCAGTACTTC.

The CDR3 reads CASSEEPTGNQPQHF. DNA of the CDR3: TGTGCCAGCAGTGAAGAACCAACAGGGAATCAGCCCCAGCATTTT. The chain joins TRBV2 to TRBJ1-5; possible D gene TRBD1, 6 bases. The CDR3 is made up of 15 amino acids. CDR1 and CDR2 from the germline V gene are SNHLY and FYNNEI. Trimming removed 1 base at V and 4 bases at J, with 11 bases between.

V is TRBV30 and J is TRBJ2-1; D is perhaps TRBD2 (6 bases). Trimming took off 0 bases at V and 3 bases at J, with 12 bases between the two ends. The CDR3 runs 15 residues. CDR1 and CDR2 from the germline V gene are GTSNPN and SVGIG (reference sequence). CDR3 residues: CAWSVRISGYNEQFF. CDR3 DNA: TGTGCCTGGAGTGTAAGGATTAGCGGCTACAATGAGCAGTTCTTC.

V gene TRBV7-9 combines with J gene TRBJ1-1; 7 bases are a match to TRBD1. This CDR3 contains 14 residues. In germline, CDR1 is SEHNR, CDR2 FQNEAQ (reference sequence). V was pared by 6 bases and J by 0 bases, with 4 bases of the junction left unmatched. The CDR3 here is CASRTGTVNTEAFF. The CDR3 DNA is TGTGCCAGCAGGACCGGGACAGTGAACACTGAAGCTTTCTTT.

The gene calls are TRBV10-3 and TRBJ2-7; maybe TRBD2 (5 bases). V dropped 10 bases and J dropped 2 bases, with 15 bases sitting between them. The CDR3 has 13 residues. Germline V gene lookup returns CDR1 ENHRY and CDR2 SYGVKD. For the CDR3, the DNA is TGTGCCACATCGCCGGGAATACCCTACGAGCAGTACTTC. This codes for CATSPGIPYEQYF.

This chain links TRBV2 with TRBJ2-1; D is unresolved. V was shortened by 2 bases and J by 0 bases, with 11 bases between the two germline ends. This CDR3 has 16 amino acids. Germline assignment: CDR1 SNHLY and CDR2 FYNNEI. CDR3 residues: CASSESGVSSYNEQFF. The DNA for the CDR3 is TGTGCCAGCAGTGAATCCGGAGTAAGCTCCTACAATGAGCAGTTCTTC. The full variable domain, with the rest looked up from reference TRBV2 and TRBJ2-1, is EPEVTQTPSHQVTQMGQEVILRCVPISNHLYFYWYRQILGQKVEFLVSFYNNEISEKSEIFDDQFSVERPDGSNFTLKIRSTKLEDSAMYFCASSESGVSSYNEQFFGPGTRLTVL.

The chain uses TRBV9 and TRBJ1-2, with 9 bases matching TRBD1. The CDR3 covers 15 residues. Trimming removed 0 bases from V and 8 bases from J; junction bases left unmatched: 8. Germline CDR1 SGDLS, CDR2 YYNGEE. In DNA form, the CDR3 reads TGTGCCAGCAGCGTAGGGACAGGGGTAGCGGACGGCTACACCTTC. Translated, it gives CASSVGTGVADGYTF.

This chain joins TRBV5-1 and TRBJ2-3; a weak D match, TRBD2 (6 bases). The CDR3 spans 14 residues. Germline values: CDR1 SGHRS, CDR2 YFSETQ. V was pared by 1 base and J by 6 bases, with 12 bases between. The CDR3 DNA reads TGCGCCAGCAGCTTGCGGGGGTTCCCTGATACGCAGTATTTT. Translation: CASSLRGFPDTQYF.